These 2 T cell receptor beta chains originate from one sample sequenced in a study of cytomegalovirus exposure and HLA in healthy donors. Profiled with immunoSEQ multiplex PCR; TCRdb holds only in-frame clones, not every one. The table includes some 130,000 clones, about 94% detected once. What was sequenced was PBMCs. These receptors all come from a man aged 18-30 years in good health and CMV-seropositive.

This chain connects TRBV5-1 to TRBJ2-1, with 10 bases aligning to TRBD2. This CDR3 has 14 residues. The junction had 9 bases not matched to a gene; V was cut back by 2 bases and J by 13 bases. The germline V gene has CDR1 SGHRS and CDR2 YFSETQ. This CDR3 reads CASSFTVASGSQFF. DNA of the CDR3: TGCGCCAGCAGCTTTACGGTGGCTAGCGGGAGCCAGTTCTTC. Supplemented by reference TRBV5-1 and TRBJ2-1, the full variable domain reads KAGVTQTPRYLIKTRGQQVTLSCSPISGHRSVSWYQQTPGQGLQFLFEYFSETQRNKGNFPGRFSGRQFSNSRSEMNVSTLELGDSALYLCASSFTVASGSQFFGPGTRLTVL.

The V call is TRBV10-3, the J call TRBJ2-5; D not certain. V shed 0 bases and J shed 2 bases, with 10 bases lying between them. Germline V gene lookup returns CDR1 ENHRY and CDR2 SYGVKD. This CDR3 has 15 residues. This CDR3 is CAISESTQTQETQYF. CDR3 DNA: TGTGCCATCAGTGAGTCCACACAAACACAAGAGACCCAGTACTTC.